These 31 T cell receptor beta chains came from one sample sequenced in a study of Tregs in tolerant kidney transplant recipients. The protocol was immunoSEQ multiplex PCR, while the TCRdb copy is restricted to in-frame clones and leaves out a portion. Of 50,000 to 75,000 clones in the sample, about 98% were seen once. Sequences were derived from Tregs from blood, sampled before the transplant. The receptors were gathered from a human donor who received a combined kidney and bone marrow transplant.

V is TRBV7-3 and J is TRBJ2-3; 12 nucleotides agree with TRBD2. There are 14 residues in the CDR3. Looked up from germline, CDR1 is SGHTA and CDR2 is FQGTGA. The ends lost 4 bases at V and 6 bases at J; junction bases unmatched: 2. The CDR3 bases are TGTGCCAGCAGCTGGACTAGCGGGGCGGATACGCAGTATTTT. Its translation is CASSWTSGADTQYF.

This chain uses TRBV18 with TRBJ1-5, with a tentative D call TRBD1 (5 bases). Between the trimmed V and J ends, which lost 1 base and 1 base, there was a span of 5 bases. Germline CDR1 reads KGHSH; CDR2 reads LQKENI. The length of the CDR3 is 14 residues. The CDR3 protein is CASSPQGSNQPQHF. In nucleotides, the CDR3 is TGTGCCAGCTCACCACAGGGGAGCAATCAGCCCCAGCATTTT. Based on the CDR3 plus reference TRBV18 and TRBJ1-5, the full variable domain is NAGVMQNPRHLVRRRGQEARLRCSPMKGHSHVYWYRQLPEEGLKFMVYLQKENIIDESGMPKERFSAEFPKEGPSILRIQQVVRGDSAAYFCASSPQGSNQPQHFGDGTRLSIL.

This sequence joins TRBV11-2 and TRBJ1-1; TRBD1 agrees at 10 bases. The CDR3 spans 15 residues. Germline V gene sequence: CDR1 SGHAT, CDR2 FQNNGV. The V and J ends lost 5 bases and 4 bases, in that order; junction bases with no gene match: 7. The CDR3: CASSLDRGQGTEAFF. As DNA, the CDR3 is TGTGCCAGCAGCCTCGACAGGGGGCAAGGCACTGAAGCTTTCTTT.

The chain combines TRBV20-1 with TRBJ1-2; no definite D call. V lost 5 bases to trimming and J lost 0 bases, with 4 bases between them. The CDR3 is 11 amino acids. Germline assignment: CDR1 DFQATT and CDR2 SNEGSKA (reference sequence). The CDR3 nucleotides read TGCAGTGCTCAGTCTAACTATGGCTACACCTTC. Its protein product is CSAQSNYGYTF.

CDR3 nucleotides: TGCGCCAGCAGCTTGGCCAGGCTAGCCGATGAGCAGTTCTTC. It codes for CASSLARLADEQFF. The chain links TRBV5-1 to TRBJ2-1, with D possibly TRBD2 on 5 matching bases. Trimming took off 0 bases at V and 8 bases at J, with 12 bases between the two ends. Looked up from germline, CDR1 is SGHRS and CDR2 is YFSETQ. The CDR3 runs to 14 residues. The variable domain in full, completed from reference TRBV5-1 and TRBJ2-1, reads KAGVTQTPRYLIKTRGQQVTLSCSPISGHRSVSWYQQTPGQGLQFLFEYFSETQRNKGNFPGRFSGRQFSNSRSEMNVSTLELGDSALYLCASSLARLADEQFFGPGTRLTVL.

The chain employs TRBV5-5 and TRBJ2-3, with D possibly matching TRBD2 (5 bases). The V end lost 1 base, the J end lost 1 base, and 7 bases lay between the germline ends. This CDR3 spans 14 amino acids. Germline CDR1 reads SGHKS; CDR2 reads YYEKEE (reference sequence). This CDR3 is CASSLRGRTDTQYF. In nucleotides, the CDR3 is TGTGCCAGCAGCTTGCGCGGGCGCACAGATACGCAGTATTTT.

A remark on this clone: Other DNA sequences from this sample encode an identical CDR3 as well. CDR3 loop: CASSLAGDYGYTF. The CDR3 DNA is TGCGCCAGCAGCTTGGCGGGAGACTATGGCTACACCTTC. V gene TRBV5-1 combines with J gene TRBJ1-2; unclear D gene. V was pared by 0 bases and J by 3 bases, with 6 bases between. Germline V gene data show CDR1 as SGHRS and CDR2 as YFSETQ. The CDR3 totals 13 residues. The entire variable domain, with the rest obtained from reference TRBV5-1 and TRBJ1-2, is as follows: KAGVTQTPRYLIKTRGQQVTLSCSPISGHRSVSWYQQTPGQGLQFLFEYFSETQRNKGNFPGRFSGRQFSNSRSEMNVSTLELGDSALYLCASSLAGDYGYTFGSGTRLTVV.

The V and J genes are TRBV9 and TRBJ1-4, with D possibly matching TRBD1 (6 bases). This CDR3 is 15 amino acids long. Deletions cut 0 bases from V and 8 bases from J, with 14 bases between. Germline-derived CDR1 and CDR2 are SGDLS and YYNGEE. CDR3 sequence (DNA): TGTGCCAGCAGCGTAGGCCCCGGACAGTTCGAAAAACTGTTTTTT. Residues: CASSVGPGQFEKLFF.

The rearrangement links TRBV6-6 to TRBJ1-5; a weak D match, TRBD1 (5 bases). The germline V and J ends were trimmed by 6 bases and 0 bases, with 9 bases remaining between them. CDR3 size: 14 residues. Germline values: CDR1 MNHNY, CDR2 SVGAGI (reference sequence). CDR3 sequence (DNA): TGTGCCAGCAGGGGGCAGGGTAGCAATCAGCCCCAGCATTTT. It specifies CASRGQGSNQPQHF.

The chain couples TRBV7-9 to TRBJ1-2; maybe TRBD1 (6 bases). The CDR3 has 13 residues. Germline CDR1 is SEHNR and CDR2 is FQNEAQ (reference sequence). The V end was cut by 1 base, the J end by 4 bases, with 7 bases between. The CDR3 DNA reads as TGTGCCAGCAGCTTAGTAGGGGGCTATGGCTACACCTTC. Translating it yields CASSLVGGYGYTF.

The chain combines TRBV5-1 with TRBJ1-4; unclear D gene. This CDR3 region has 13 residues. Germline assignment: CDR1 SGHRS and CDR2 YFSETQ. V gave up 4 bases and J gave up 8 bases, with 12 bases separating them. The CDR3 coding sequence is TGCGCCAGCAGCGCGGGGAGCGAAGAAAAACTGTTTTTT. It yields the protein CASSAGSEEKLFF.

This chain connects TRBV15 to TRBJ2-1, with D possibly matching TRBD1 (6 bases). Germline V lookup: CDR1 LNHNV, CDR2 YYDKDF (reference sequence). Trimming removed 3 bases at V and 0 bases at J, with 12 bases between. The CDR3 extends over 16 amino acids. CDR3 amino acids: CATSSGTMSSYNEQFF. CDR3 DNA: TGTGCCACCAGCAGTGGGACAATGAGCTCCTACAATGAGCAGTTCTTC.

This chain uses TRBV30 with TRBJ1-6; the D gene is possibly TRBD1 (5 bases). Trimming removed 0 bases from V and 10 bases from J, with 10 bases in between. This CDR3 is built from 13 residues. Per the germline V gene, CDR1 is GTSNPN and CDR2 is SVGIG (reference sequence). CDR3 nucleotide sequence: TGTGCCTGGAGTGTAGGGGCAGACTCACCCCTCCACTTT. Translation: CAWSVGADSPLHF. Supplemented by reference TRBV30 and TRBJ1-6, the full variable domain reads SQTIHQWPATLVQPVGSPLSLECTVEGTSNPNLYWYRQAAGRGLQLLFYSVGIGQISSEVPQNLSASRPQDRQFILSSKKLLLSDSGFYLCAWSVGADSPLHFGNGTRLTVT.

The chain has TRBV11-3 and TRBJ2-5; maybe TRBD2 (6 bases). The CDR3 runs to 17 residues. Trimming cost V 0 bases and J 4 bases, with 18 bases left between them. Germline assignment: CDR1 SGHNT and CDR2 YENEEA. The CDR3: CASSLDLRRGRGETQYF. As DNA, the CDR3 is TGTGCCAGCAGCTTAGATCTCCGGAGGGGAAGGGGAGAGACCCAGTACTTC.

The CDR3 protein is CASSAGETQYF. The DNA of the CDR3 is TGTGCCAGCAGTGCGGGAGAGACCCAGTACTTC. V usage is TRBV2 and J usage is TRBJ2-5; D unresolved. Per germline, CDR1 SNHLY and CDR2 FYNNEI. The V gene lost 4 bases and the J gene lost 4 bases, with 4 bases spanning the gap. This CDR3 spans 11 amino acids.

This sequence joins TRBV10-3 and TRBJ2-3, with 8 bases that match TRBD2. Losses at the gene ends were 3 bases for V and 7 bases for J; bases not matched to a gene: 6. Germline lookup yields CDR1 ENHRY and CDR2 SYGVKD. The CDR3 totals 14 residues. CDR3 region: CAISDGGGTYTQYF. In DNA, the CDR3 is TGTGCCATCAGTGACGGGGGGGGCACGTATACGCAGTATTTT.

CDR3 nucleotides: TGTGCCAGCAGCAAGACAGCACCCTCCTATCTTCCTACGAGAAAGCAGTACTTC. Its translation: CASSKTAPSYLPTRKQYF. The chain employs TRBV21-1 and TRBJ2-7; the table's D call, TRBD1, has no DNA check behind it. TRBV21-1 is a recognized pseudogene. The CDR3 runs 18 residues.

The chain employs TRBV5-3 and TRBJ2-1; D ambiguous. TRBV5-3 belongs to the ORF category, with a function that is uncertain. V gave up 4 bases and J gave up 4 bases, with 12 bases separating them. The CDR3 has 14 residues. DNA for the CDR3: TGTGCCAGAAGCCCGGCCCCTAGGTACAATGAGCAGTTCTTC. As protein: CARSPAPRYNEQFF.

J is TRBJ2-2 and V is TRBV6-5; D not certain. V shed 5 bases and J shed 3 bases, with 10 bases lying between them. The CDR3 consists of 14 residues. CDR1 is MNHEY and CDR2 is SVGAGI in the germline V gene. The CDR3 DNA reads as TGTGCCAGCAGTGCCCGGAGATACACCGGGGAGCTGTTTTTT. Translation: CASSARRYTGELFF.

V usage is TRBV18 and J usage is TRBJ1-1, with 9 nucleotides matching TRBD1. J lost 5 bases, V lost 4 bases, and 5 bases had no gene match. The CDR3 spans 14 residues. CDR1 is KGHSH, CDR2 LQKENI, per germline. DNA of the CDR3: TGTGCCAGCTCACAGGACAGGGGTGGGACTGAAGCTTTCTTT. It specifies CASSQDRGGTEAFF. The whole variable domain, filled in from reference TRBV18 and TRBJ1-1, reads NAGVMQNPRHLVRRRGQEARLRCSPMKGHSHVYWYRQLPEEGLKFMVYLQKENIIDESGMPKERFSAEFPKEGPSILRIQQVVRGDSAAYFCASSQDRGGTEAFFGQGTRLTVV.

The gene calls are TRBV18 and TRBJ1-4; D may be TRBD1 (5 bases). The CDR3 is made up of 12 amino acids. Germline V CDR1 and CDR2: KGHSH, LQKENI. Trimming cost V 6 bases and J 11 bases, with 13 bases left between them. CDR3 region: CASSRDLRKLFF. DNA for the CDR3: TGTGCCAGCTCGCGGGACCTTCGGAAACTGTTTTTT.

The chain links TRBV5-1 to TRBJ2-2, with 9 positions matching TRBD1. V lost 10 bases to trimming and J lost 7 bases; unmatched junction nucleotides: 8. The CDR3 loop spans 13 amino acids. Per the germline V gene, CDR1 is SGHRS and CDR2 is YFSETQ. The CDR3 DNA reads as TGCGCCGGCCGGACAGGGGATTTCGGGGAGCTGTTTTTT. It is translated as CAGRTGDFGELFF.

This chain links TRBV6-1 with TRBJ1-1; D gene unclear. This CDR3 contains 13 residues. V lost 6 bases and J lost 1, with 9 bases in between. The germline V gene has CDR1 MNHNS and CDR2 SASEGT. This chain's CDR3 is CASREYRNTEAFF. The CDR3 DNA reads TGTGCCAGCAGGGAGTATAGGAACACTGAAGCTTTCTTT.

The chain is built from TRBV15 and TRBJ2-1; D is undetermined. V dropped 0 bases and J dropped 6 bases, with 12 bases sitting between them. Germline lookup yields CDR1 LNHNV and CDR2 YYDKDF (reference sequence). CDR3 length: 15 residues. The CDR3 DNA sequence: TGTGCCACCAGCAGAGACGCGTTTACCGGCAATGAGCAGTTCTTC. It translates to CATSRDAFTGNEQFF.

The chain couples TRBV7-2 to TRBJ1-1; D call uncertain. Germline assignment: CDR1 SGHTA and CDR2 FQGNSA. Trimming stripped 1 base from V and 1 base from J, with 4 bases between. The CDR3 is 13 residues long. The CDR3 sequence is CASSLVRNTEAFF. As DNA, the CDR3 is TGTGCCAGCAGCTTAGTTCGGAACACTGAAGCTTTCTTT.

The V gene is TRBV7-9, the J gene TRBJ1-5; unclear D gene. Germline CDR1 is SEHNR and CDR2 is FQNEAQ (reference sequence). The CDR3 extends over 15 amino acids. V lost 1 base and J lost 3, with 10 bases in between. The CDR3 region has the DNA TGTGCCAGCAGCTTAGAGCCAGGCCTCAATCAGCCCCAGCATTTT. Translated: CASSLEPGLNQPQHF.

This chain connects TRBV11-2 to TRBJ1-1; the match to TRBD1 covers 10 bases. The germline V gene has CDR1 SGHAT and CDR2 FQNNGV. With V trimmed by 5 bases and J by 3 bases, 12 bases remained unmatched. This CDR3 is built from 17 residues. This CDR3 is CASSPRTGGRSHTEAFF. The CDR3 DNA reads TGTGCCAGCAGCCCTCGGACAGGGGGGCGAAGTCACACTGAAGCTTTCTTT.

The chain uses TRBV4-2 and TRBJ1-5, with unresolved D. The CDR3 is made up of 13 amino acids. Germline loops: CDR1 LGHNA, CDR2 YNFKEQ. Trimming pared 0 bases from V and 11 bases from J, leaving 11 bases between. This CDR3 is CASSQDPRGTQHF. The CDR3, as DNA: TGTGCCAGCAGCCAAGATCCTCGAGGGACCCAGCATTTT.

This chain uses TRBV30 with TRBJ1-2; D uncertain. CDR1 and CDR2 from the germline V gene are GTSNPN and SVGIG (reference sequence). CDR3 size: 12 residues. The V and J ends lost 2 bases and 3 bases respectively, with 7 bases between them. Here the CDR3 reads CAWSSGHYGYTF. The DNA of the CDR3 is TGTGCCTGGAGTTCAGGCCACTATGGCTACACCTTC.

The chain links TRBV13 to TRBJ2-3; TRBD2 matches 9 bases. V shed 3 bases and J 5 bases; nucleotides not matched to a gene: 6. CDR1 PRHDT and CDR2 FYEKMQ come from the germline V gene (reference sequence). This CDR3 has 15 residues. The CDR3 loop reads CASSFLAGVIDTQYF. CDR3 nucleotide sequence: TGTGCCAGCAGCTTCTTAGCGGGGGTGATAGATACGCAGTATTTT.

The V call is TRBV5-6, the J call TRBJ1-4, with D possibly being TRBD1 (6 bases). The CDR3 length is 16 residues. V lost 2 bases and J 8 bases, leaving 19 bases between the germline ends. Germline assignment: CDR1 SGHDT and CDR2 YYEEEE. The CDR3 is CASSFLQQGLVEKLFF. In DNA form, the CDR3 reads TGTGCCAGCAGCTTCCTCCAACAGGGTTTAGTAGAAAAACTGTTTTTT.